The 11 T cell receptor beta chains below come from one sample, sequenced in a study of blood T cells in healthy people across ages (dated by TCRdb to the mid-2010s). Library preparation used 5' RACE. A second roughly 7 to 12 cycle PCR used a sample-barcoded 5' primer and a J-beta primer mix. The public reads were quality trimmed at Q25 with fastp and then assembled into clones with MiXCR by TCRdb, keeping productive beta chains. CDR3 protein sequences are deduplicated, and each keeps its most common genes and DNA. This sample is represented by 1,800,000 or so distinct CDR3 sequences; 35% to 50% of them were singletons. The ten largest account for 20% to 25% of the sample. Material: blood. These receptor sequences come from a human donor in good health.

The CDR3 DNA follows: TGCAGTGCTGGGTCTGCGGGGCGCTACAATGAGCAGTACTTC. Translated, it gives CSAGSAGRYNEQYF. The rearrangement links TRBV20-1 to TRBJ2-4; D is perhaps TRBD2 (6 bases). CDR3 size: 14 residues. Trimming left V 5 bases short and J 13 bases short, with 24 bases between. The germline CDR1 and CDR2 sequences are DFQATT and SNEGSKA (reference sequence).

This sequence joins TRBV7-8 and TRBJ2-1, with D perhaps matching TRBD2 (5 bases). Trimming stripped 6 bases from V and 0 bases from J, with 18 bases between. Germline V lookup: CDR1 SGHVS, CDR2 FQNEAQ. The CDR3 length is 17 residues. This chain's CDR3 is CASRSPKGADSYNEQFF. As DNA, the CDR3 is TGTGCCAGCAGATCCCCTAAAGGAGCGGACTCCTACAATGAGCAGTTCTTC.

A few counts support this clonotype. CDR3 DNA sequence: TGCGGATGGAAGGCCTCCACAGATACGCAGTATTTT. This encodes CGWKASTDTQYF. V is TRBV20-1 and J is TRBJ2-3; D is uncertain. Germline CDR1 and CDR2: DFQATT and SNEGSKA (reference sequence). This CDR3 is 12 amino acids long.

J is TRBJ2-7 and V is TRBV3-1; 9 bases match TRBD1. With the DNA end fitting TRBJ2-5 better, the J assignment may be wrong. Germline CDR1 is LGHDT and CDR2 is YNNKEL (reference sequence). The CDR3 runs 14 residues. Here the CDR3 DNA reads TGTGCCAGCAGTCCCGACAGGGGGAAAGAGACCCAGTACTTC. This codes for CASSPDRGKETQYF.

This rearrangement joins TRBV2 to TRBJ1-6; the D is unclear. V shed 2 bases and J shed 9 bases, with 11 bases lying between them. The CDR3 is made up of 14 amino acids. Germline CDR1 SNHLY, CDR2 FYNNEI. The CDR3 DNA sequence: TGTGCCAGCAGTGAAAGGAGTCTTGGTTCACCCCTCCACTTT. It codes for CASSERSLGSPLHF.

This clonotype turned up a few times. The CDR3 bases are TGCGCCAGCAGCGTACAGGGGGCTCCCAATGAGCAGTTCTTC. This gives the protein CASSVQGAPNEQFF. The V gene is TRBV5-1, the J gene TRBJ2-1, with TRBD1 identical over 9 bases. The germline gives CDR1 SGHRS, CDR2 YFSETQ. The CDR3 runs to 14 residues. J was trimmed by 6 bases and V by 4 bases; bases with no gene match: 5.

This chain joins TRBV11-2 and TRBJ2-7; possible D gene TRBD1, 6 bases. V lost 5 bases and J 2 bases, leaving 16 bases between the germline ends. This CDR3 contains 15 residues. Germline V CDR1 and CDR2: SGHAT, FQNNGV. CDR3 sequence reads: CASSPAPQGTYEQYF. The CDR3, as DNA: TGTGCCAGCAGCCCCGCACCACAGGGTACCTACGAGCAGTACTTC.

CDR3 sequence reads: CAGREGSMGEQYF. CDR3 sequence (DNA): TGTGCCGGACGGGAGGGGTCTATGGGCGAGCAGTACTTC. The chain has TRBV5-6 and TRBJ2-7, with 8 bases aligning to TRBD2. Trimming cost V 10 bases and J 6 bases; bases outside gene matches: 12. Germline-derived CDR1 and CDR2 are SGHDT and YYEEEE. The length of the CDR3 is 13 residues.

This clonotype was found a few times. Here the CDR3 DNA reads TGCAGTGCTAGCCCCCGGGACACGGGTCTCGTCCAGCCCCAGCATTTT. Protein product: CSASPRDTGLVQPQHF. The rearrangement links TRBV20-1 to TRBJ1-5; D possibly corresponds to TRBD1 (6 bases). Trimming pared 3 bases from V and 7 bases from J, leaving 22 bases between. The length of the CDR3 is 16 residues. Germline loops: CDR1 DFQATT, CDR2 SNEGSKA (reference sequence).

This rearrangement joins TRBV20-1 to TRBJ1-5; the D gene is possibly TRBD1 (5 bases). Germline assignment: CDR1 DFQATT and CDR2 SNEGSKA (reference sequence). The V gene lost 4 bases and the J gene lost 6 bases, with 19 bases spanning the gap. This CDR3 comprises 15 residues. The chain's CDR3 is CSAIVGGIGSQPQHF. Here the CDR3 DNA reads TGCAGTGCTATAGTTGGGGGGATAGGTAGTCAGCCCCAGCATTTT.

This chain uses TRBV5-6 with TRBJ2-5; 10 positions agree with TRBD1. Germline V gene data show CDR1 as SGHDT and CDR2 as YYEEEE. Trimming removed 0 bases from V and 5 bases from J; junction bases left unmatched: 1. The length of the CDR3 is 14 residues. The CDR3 reads CASSLGDRGETQYF. For the CDR3, the DNA is TGTGCCAGCAGCTTGGGGGACAGGGGCGAGACCCAGTACTTC.